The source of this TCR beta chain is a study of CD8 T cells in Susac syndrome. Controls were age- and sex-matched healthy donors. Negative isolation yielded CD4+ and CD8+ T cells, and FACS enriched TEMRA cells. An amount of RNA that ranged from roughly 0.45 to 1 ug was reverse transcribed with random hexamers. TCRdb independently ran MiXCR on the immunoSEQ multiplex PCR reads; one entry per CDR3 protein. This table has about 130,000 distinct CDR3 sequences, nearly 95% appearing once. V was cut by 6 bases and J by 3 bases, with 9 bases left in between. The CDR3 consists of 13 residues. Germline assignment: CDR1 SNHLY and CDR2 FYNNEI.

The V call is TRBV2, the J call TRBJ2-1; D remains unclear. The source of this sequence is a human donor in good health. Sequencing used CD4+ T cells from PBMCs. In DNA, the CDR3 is TGTGCCAGCAGATCCCGATTCTACAATGAGCAGTTCTTC. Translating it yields CASRSRFYNEQFF.